This is a list of T cell receptor beta chains from one sample in a study of PD-1 blockade in classical Hodgkin lymphoma. TCRdb's table, derived via immunoSEQ multiplex PCR, lists solely in-frame clones and lacks some. This table has tens of thousands of clones, more than 80% appearing once. This specimen consisted of peripheral blood mononuclear cells (PBMCs), obtained at baseline. These receptors all come from a human donor with classical Hodgkin lymphoma. Each CDR3 is given without its conserved first and last residue. The D gene is left open where the match is weak.

d_call v_call cdr3_aa
TRBD1 TRBV6-5 ASRRDRFTDTQY
TRBD2 TRBV10-3 AINPRAGGHSYNEQF
NA TRBV19 ASSIVNRVSIQGTEAF
NA TRBV27 ASSFPNQPQH
NA TRBV6-5 ASSYGQYSYEQY
NA TRBV4-2 ASSQEEGSSSYNSPLH
TRBD1 TRBV12-5 ASGDTGGGEQF
TRBD2 TRBV5-1 ASRMSGGKETQY
TRBD2 TRBV2 ASTVAGGQETQY
TRBD1 TRBV6-5 ASSIQGWALNEQF
NA TRBV7-9 ATNSRGKLYNEQF
NA TRBV30 AWSVLQGFNSPLH
TRBD2 TRBV7-2 ASSTRLAGSHEQY
NA TRBV9 ASSVDDSPNQPQH
TRBD1 TRBV7-9 ASSGTVVSPLH
TRBD2 TRBV19 ASQWEAGPNTGELF
NA TRBV28 ASSLGRANGNTIY
TRBD1 TRBV4-1 ASSPGQGATLYGYT
NA TRBV5-4 ASSPRHQADTQY